These 27 T cell receptor beta chains originate from one sample sequenced in a study of blood T cell repertoires in COVID-19. The repertoire was sequenced with immunoSEQ multiplex PCR; TCRdb's copy has only in-frame clones and lacks some. The sample consists of some 450,000 clones, around 88% of them appearing once. The sample consisted of peripheral blood. Every receptor here comes from a woman between 50 and 59 years old with COVID-19, enrolled during active disease.

This clone occurred once. The chain joins TRBV10-3 to TRBJ1-6, with TRBD1 identical over 9 bases. This CDR3 contains 14 residues. V was clipped by 8 bases and J by 8 bases; unmatched bases: 7. The germline gives CDR1 ENHRY, CDR2 SYGVKD. The CDR3: CAIGPGQGDSPLHF. CDR3 DNA sequence: TGTGCCATCGGACCGGGACAGGGAGATTCACCCCTCCACTTT.

The gene calls are TRBV9 and TRBJ1-1, with 8 positions matching TRBD1. Germline assignment: CDR1 SGDLS and CDR2 YYNGEE. The CDR3 consists of 14 residues. J gave up 3 bases and V 3 bases, and 4 bases lay outside the gene matches. The CDR3 here is CASSAMTGDTEAFF. Written as DNA, the CDR3 is TGTGCCAGCAGCGCAATGACAGGGGACACTGAAGCTTTCTTT.

For this clone: At the DNA level, this CDR3 is encoded by other sequences in the same sample as well. This chain connects TRBV3-1 (or the pseudogene TRBV3-2) to TRBJ1-1; D gene ambiguous. In germline, CDR1 is LGHDT, CDR2 YNNKEL (reference sequence). The CDR3 covers 14 residues. Deletions cut 1 base from V and 3 bases from J, with 9 bases between. The CDR3 sequence: CASSQVARDTEAFF. In nucleotides, the CDR3 is TGTGCCAGCAGCCAAGTTGCTAGAGACACTGAAGCTTTCTTT.

The V and J genes are TRBV19 and TRBJ1-2; D remains unclear. This CDR3 is built from 13 residues. V was shortened by 5 bases and J by 5 bases, with 12 bases between the two germline ends. CDR1 LNHDA and CDR2 SQIVND come from the germline V gene (reference sequence). CDR3 sequence reads: CASSVTYPYGYTF. DNA of the CDR3: TGTGCCAGTAGTGTGACTTACCCGTATGGCTACACCTTC.

This clone was seen a few times. The chain joins TRBV10-2 to TRBJ1-2; D is perhaps TRBD1 (5 bases). CDR1 WSHSY and CDR2 SAAADI come from the germline V gene. The CDR3 spans 16 residues. V was cut by 6 bases and J by 0 bases, with 17 bases left in between. The CDR3 DNA reads as TGCGCCAGCAGCCGATCGGCGGGGCCTACTAACTATGGCTACACCTTC. As protein: CASSRSAGPTNYGYTF.

The chain has TRBV5-1 and TRBJ2-7, with 10 positions matching TRBD1. The germline CDR1 and CDR2 sequences are SGHRS and YFSETQ. The length of the CDR3 is 15 residues. The trim removed 4 bases at V and 6 bases at J, leaving 10 bases unmatched. Here the CDR3 reads CASSRGDRGRGEQYF. In DNA form, the CDR3 reads TGCGCCAGCAGCCGGGGGGACAGGGGCCGTGGCGAGCAGTACTTC.

The rearrangement uses TRBV28 and TRBJ2-5; D call uncertain. This CDR3 region has 13 residues. The ends were cut back, 4 bases at V and 2 bases at J, with 8 bases in the middle. Germline CDR1 and CDR2: MDHEN and SYDVKM. The CDR3 loop reads CASSWAGQETQYF. In nucleotides, the CDR3 is TGTGCCAGCAGTTGGGCAGGACAAGAGACCCAGTACTTC.

This chain connects TRBV12-5 to TRBJ1-2, with 8 bases lining up with TRBD1. Germline-derived CDR1 and CDR2 are LGHNT and FRNRAP. Trimming at V came to 3 bases and at J to 3 bases, leaving 12 bases not matched to a gene. This CDR3 region has 17 residues. Here the CDR3 DNA reads TGTGCTAGTGGTTTAATCCGGGACAGGCTTACTGACTATGGCTACACCTTC. It encodes CASGLIRDRLTDYGYTF.

The chain employs TRBV27 and TRBJ1-2; 9 bases are a match to TRBD1. With 5 bases clipped from V and 4 bases from J, the junction kept 8 bases outside the gene matches. Germline CDR1 MNHEY, CDR2 SMNVEV (reference sequence). The CDR3 is 15 amino acids. The CDR3 region is CASSLKQGAGYGYTF. CDR3 sequence (DNA): TGTGCCAGCAGTCTTAAACAGGGGGCCGGCTATGGCTACACCTTC.

The chain joins TRBV12-3 or TRBV12-4 to TRBJ1-1; D remains unclear. This CDR3 comprises 13 residues. Trimming removed 5 bases at V and 0 bases at J, with 7 bases between. The chain's CDR3 is CASSQAMNTEAFF. CDR3 bases: TGTGCCAGCAGTCAGGCAATGAACACTGAAGCTTTCTTT.

The chain has TRBV14 and TRBJ1-2; D may be TRBD1 (5 bases). The V end was cut by 0 bases, the J end by 6 bases, with 14 bases between. Germline V gene sequence: CDR1 SGHDN, CDR2 FVKESK. The CDR3 spans 15 residues. The CDR3 protein is CASSQDRRGWDGYTF. The CDR3 bases are TGTGCCAGCAGCCAAGATCGACGGGGGTGGGATGGCTACACCTTC.

The gene calls are TRBV11-1 and TRBJ1-1, with D unresolved. Germline values: CDR1 SGHAT, CDR2 FQDESV (reference sequence). Trimming stripped 5 bases from V and 3 bases from J, with 7 bases between. The CDR3 has 12 residues. CDR3 sequence reads: CASSGGHTEAFF. The CDR3 DNA sequence: TGTGCCAGCAGCGGAGGGCACACTGAAGCTTTCTTT. Full variable domain (missing parts from reference TRBV11-1 and TRBJ1-1): EAEVAQSPRYKITEKSQAVAFWCDPISGHATLYWYRQILGQGPELLVQFQDESVVDDSQLPKDRFSAERLKGVDSTLKIQPAELGDSAMYLCASSGGHTEAFFGQGTRLTVV.

The rearrangement joins TRBV5-1 to TRBJ2-1, with 7 bases identical to TRBD1. This CDR3 contains 21 residues. V gave up 0 bases and J gave up 0 bases; unmatched junction bases: 18. Germline V CDR1 and CDR2: SGHRS, YFSETQ. This chain's CDR3 is CASSLEGAVSTGVSSYNEQFF. In DNA, the CDR3 is TGCGCCAGCAGCTTGGAGGGTGCTGTTAGTACAGGGGTTAGCTCCTACAATGAGCAGTTCTTC. Combining the CDR3 with reference TRBV5-1 and TRBJ2-1 gives the whole variable domain KAGVTQTPRYLIKTRGQQVTLSCSPISGHRSVSWYQQTPGQGLQFLFEYFSETQRNKGNFPGRFSGRQFSNSRSEMNVSTLELGDSALYLCASSLEGAVSTGVSSYNEQFFGPGTRLTVL.

V is TRBV3-1 (or the pseudogene TRBV3-2) and J is TRBJ2-3, with D unresolved. In germline, CDR1 is LGHDT, CDR2 YNNKEL (reference sequence). The V end was cut by 0 bases, the J end by 3 bases, with 4 bases between. CDR3 length equals 13 residues. This chain's CDR3 is CASSQDSTDTQYF. In nucleotides, the CDR3 is TGTGCCAGCAGCCAAGATTCGACAGATACGCAGTATTTT.

With respect to this clone: Other DNA sequences in the sample encode the same CDR3. This chain joins TRBV5-4 and TRBJ1-1, with D possibly TRBD1 on 6 matching bases. Germline V lookup: CDR1 SGHNT, CDR2 YYREEE (reference sequence). The CDR3 runs 15 residues. V lost 2 bases to trimming and J lost 1 base, with 12 bases between them. The CDR3 DNA is TGTGCCAGCAGCTTACCACTACAGGGGAACACTGAAGCTTTCTTT. Amino acids: CASSLPLQGNTEAFF.

This clone was seen only once. The J gene is TRBJ1-1, the V gene TRBV28; 7 bases agree with TRBD1. The CDR3 loop spans 14 amino acids. V gave up 5 bases and J gave up 5 bases; unmatched junction bases: 8. CDR1 is MDHEN and CDR2 is SYDVKM in the germline V gene. The CDR3 protein is CASSDDRVRTEAFF. The CDR3 nucleotides are TGTGCCAGCAGTGACGACAGGGTGAGGACTGAAGCTTTCTTT.

This chain uses TRBV3-1 (or the pseudogene TRBV3-2) with TRBJ1-2, with D hard to call. The CDR3 runs 16 residues. Per germline, CDR1 LGHDT and CDR2 YNNKEL (reference sequence). V was shortened by 3 bases and J by 4 bases, with 18 bases between the two germline ends. The CDR3 region is CASSHLAGSLGYGYTF. The DNA for the CDR3 is TGTGCCAGCAGCCATCTGGCGGGGTCTCTGGGCTATGGCTACACCTTC.

This clone was seen only a few times. The V and J genes are TRBV7-9 and TRBJ1-2, with D possibly TRBD1 on 5 matching bases. The CDR3 sequence is 15 residues long. Germline CDR1 reads SEHNR; CDR2 reads FQNEAQ (reference sequence). V was pared by 3 bases and J by 3 bases, with 14 bases between. The CDR3 region has the DNA TGTGCCAGCAGCTTGGTCCCAGGGTTGGACTATGGCTACACCTTC. Translated: CASSLVPGLDYGYTF. Full variable domain (missing parts from reference TRBV7-9 and TRBJ1-2): DTGVSQNPRHKITKRGQNVTFRCDPISEHNRLYWYRQTLGQGPEFLTYFQNEAQLEKSRLLSDRFSAERPKGSFSTLEIQRTEQGDSAMYLCASSLVPGLDYGYTFGSGTRLTVV.

The genes are TRBV30 and TRBJ1-1; no firm D call. With 0 bases removed from V and 3 bases from J, the gap between germline ends came to 5 bases. Germline assignment: CDR1 GTSNPN and CDR2 SVGIG (reference sequence). The CDR3 is 12 amino acids. The CDR3 bases are TGTGCCTGGAGTGTGAGGGACACTGAAGCTTTCTTT. It codes for CAWSVRDTEAFF.

The chain is built from TRBV5-6 and TRBJ1-2; the D gene is possibly TRBD1 (5 bases). This CDR3 comprises 13 residues. CDR1 is SGHDT and CDR2 is YYEEEE in the germline V gene. V shed 3 bases and J shed 3 bases, with 9 bases lying between them. The CDR3 reads CASSWGRDYGYTF. The CDR3 DNA is TGTGCCAGCAGCTGGGGGAGGGACTATGGCTACACCTTC. Using reference TRBV5-6 and TRBJ1-2 for the parts outside the CDR3, the full variable domain is DAGVTQSPTHLIKTRGQQVTLRCSPKSGHDTVSWYQQALGQGPQFIFQYYEEEERQRGNFPDRFSGHQFPNYSSELNVNALLLGDSALYLCASSWGRDYGYTFGSGTRLTVV.

CDR3 residues: CATSDFDSASGDHNEQFF. CDR3 sequence (DNA): TGTGCCACCAGTGATTTTGATTCGGCTAGCGGGGACCACAATGAGCAGTTCTTC. V gene TRBV24-1 combines with J gene TRBJ2-1; 9 nucleotides align to TRBD2. Trimming cost V 1 base and J 5 bases; bases outside gene matches: 11. CDR1 and CDR2 from the germline V gene are KGHDR and SFDVKD. The CDR3 runs 18 residues.

This chain uses TRBV6-5 with TRBJ2-2, with a possible D match to TRBD1 (6 bases). CDR3 size: 13 residues. In germline, CDR1 is MNHEY, CDR2 SVGAGI. The ends were cut back, 6 bases at V and 11 bases at J, with 16 bases in the middle. CDR3: CASRPNQGSELFF. The CDR3 DNA reads TGTGCCAGCAGACCCAATCAGGGGTCAGAGCTGTTTTTT.

The chain employs TRBV5-1 and TRBJ1-1, with TRBD1 matching 8 bases. The V gene end was trimmed by 3 bases and the J gene end by 0 bases; junction bases not matched to a gene: 4. The germline gives CDR1 SGHRS, CDR2 YFSETQ. CDR3 length equals 15 residues. The CDR3 sequence is CASSYRQGMNTEAFF. The CDR3 DNA reads TGCGCCAGCAGCTACCGACAGGGGATGAACACTGAAGCTTTCTTT.

This chain links TRBV4-2 with TRBJ2-1; D remains ambiguous. The V end was cut by 5 bases, the J end by 5 bases, with 10 bases between. Germline CDR1 reads LGHNA; CDR2 reads YNFKEQ. The length of the CDR3 is 13 residues. The CDR3 sequence is CASSADIHNEQFF. The CDR3 bases are TGTGCCAGCAGCGCGGATATTCACAATGAGCAGTTCTTC.

The V gene is TRBV4-1, the J gene TRBJ2-3; TRBD1 matches 7 bases. V was clipped by 4 bases and J by 0 bases; unmatched bases: 10. The CDR3 contains 17 residues. In germline, CDR1 is MGHRA, CDR2 YSYEKL. The CDR3 sequence is CASSRNRDSRSTDTQYF. The CDR3 nucleotides are TGCGCCAGCAGCCGTAACCGGGACAGCAGGAGCACAGATACGCAGTATTTT.

J is TRBJ1-2 and V is TRBV5-4, with no clear D. Germline-derived CDR1 and CDR2 are SGHNT and YYREEE (reference sequence). The CDR3 has 14 residues. Trimming took 3 bases from V and 0 from J, leaving 9 bases between them. The CDR3 protein is CASSSPVTNYGYTF. CDR3 bases: TGTGCCAGCAGCTCGCCAGTGACTAACTATGGCTACACCTTC.

This clone came up many times. V usage is TRBV4-2 and J usage is TRBJ1-3; D uncertain. This CDR3 region has 16 residues. The V end lost 3 bases, the J end lost 2 bases, and 14 bases lay between the germline ends. The germline V gene encodes CDR1 LGHNA and CDR2 YNFKEQ. The CDR3 here is CASSQPEMRPGNTIYF. CDR3 bases: TGTGCCAGCAGCCAGCCAGAGATGCGGCCTGGAAACACCATATATTTT.